This TCR beta chain was found in a study of siplizumab effects on memory and regulatory T cells (dated by TCRdb to the late 2010s). Concerning the study at large: The study examined how the anti-CD2 antibody siplizumab affects alloreactive T-cell subsets in allogeneic mixed lymphocyte reactions built from human PBMCs. Study-level results and caveats: Siplizumab significantly reduced the cumulative frequency of alloreactive sequences traceable to unstimulated CD4+ memory T cells. Among mappable alloreactive CD4+ clones, an average Treg-derived fraction of less than 70% was observed with siplizumab, compared with around 28% in control reactions. Because sequences below about 10^-5 frequency were poorly captured, only a minor fraction of alloreactive clones could be mapped to unstimulated subsets. About 75-97% of proliferating CD4+ or CD8+ clones could not be given a naive or memory phenotype. Greater diversity appeared to be present in unstimulated naive T cells than in memory T cells, and a substantial contribution to the alloresponse seemed to be made by naive cells. Whether proliferating Tregs from siplizumab cultures actually had suppressive function was not functionally confirmed.

The library relied on the immunoSEQ multiplex PCR assay. Roughly 10^5 TCR templates per sample were assayed on the deep sequencing platform. Genomic DNA extracted from sorted T cells was the material used for TCRbeta CDR3 sequencing. Processing in the source paper ran as follows. The R programming language was used for clonal analysis of TCRbeta CDR3 data. Unstimulated samples were compared with post-reaction CFSE-low samples to define alloreactive CD4+ and CD8+ clones. By matching sequences to the repertoires of sorted unstimulated Treg and non-Treg cells, each alloreactive CD4+ clone was assigned a regulatory or non-regulatory origin. TCRdb retrieved this table from immuneACCESS and kept in-frame rearrangements only. Not all clones are present; in checked studies, unresolved V genes account for under half, and no reason is known for the remainder. V, J and clone size are those of that table, while D and trimming were read from the DNA. For this sample the table gives fewer than 100,000 clones, of which approximately 95% were detected only once. Of the sample, 15% to 20% falls within the top ten clones.

With regard to this clone: No cognate antigen has been identified for it. No base quality information exists; no much larger clone differs at one position.

TCRbeta CDR3 sequencing was performed on sorted unstimulated T cells and on proliferating T cells recovered from mixed lymphocyte reactions. Fresh whole blood from approximately ten HLA-typed healthy donors was used to isolate PBMCs. From a lookup of the germline V gene (reference sequence), CDR1 and CDR2 are SEHNR and FQNEAQ. Relative to germline, V is missing 4 bases and J is missing 5 bases, with 16 bases of the junction outside any gene match. Spanning cysteine to phenylalanine, the CDR3 consists of 17 amino acids. This entry keeps only the CDR3 DNA: 51 bases, framed from base 1. The sequenced material came from CD8+ T cells sorted from blood. The chain uses TRBV7-9 and TRBJ2-5, with TRBD1 identical over 7 junction bases. The receptor was derived from a human donor in good health. The CDR3 amino acid sequence is: CASSSSPRTGATETQYF. In nucleotide form, the sequence is TGTGCCAGCAGCTCGTCCCCCCGCACAGGGGCTACGGAGACCCAGTACTTC.